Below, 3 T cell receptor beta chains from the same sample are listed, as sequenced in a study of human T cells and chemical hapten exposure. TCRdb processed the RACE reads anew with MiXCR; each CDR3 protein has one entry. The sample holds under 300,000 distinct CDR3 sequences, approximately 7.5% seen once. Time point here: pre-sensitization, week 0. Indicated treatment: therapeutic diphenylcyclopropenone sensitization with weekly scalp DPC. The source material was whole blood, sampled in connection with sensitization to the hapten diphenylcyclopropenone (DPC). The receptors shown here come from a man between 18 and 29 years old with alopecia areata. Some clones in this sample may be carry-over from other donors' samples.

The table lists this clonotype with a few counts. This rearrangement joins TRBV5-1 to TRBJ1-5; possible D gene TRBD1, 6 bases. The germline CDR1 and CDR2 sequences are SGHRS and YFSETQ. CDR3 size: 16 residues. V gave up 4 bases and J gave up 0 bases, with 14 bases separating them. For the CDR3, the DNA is TGCGCCAGCAGCCCCGGGGGCTATCTTAGCAATCAGCCCCAGCATTTT. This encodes CASSPGGYLSNQPQHF. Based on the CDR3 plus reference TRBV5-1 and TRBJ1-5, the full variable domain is KAGVTQTPRYLIKTRGQQVTLSCSPISGHRSVSWYQQTPGQGLQFLFEYFSETQRNKGNFPGRFSGRQFSNSRSEMNVSTLELGDSALYLCASSPGGYLSNQPQHFGDGTRLSIL.

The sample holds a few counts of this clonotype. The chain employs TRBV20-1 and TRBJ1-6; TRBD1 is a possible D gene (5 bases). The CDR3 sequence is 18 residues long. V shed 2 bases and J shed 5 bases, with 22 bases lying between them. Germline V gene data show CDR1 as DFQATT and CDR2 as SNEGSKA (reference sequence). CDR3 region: CSARLPGWGTSDNSPLHF. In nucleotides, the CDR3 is TGCAGTGCTAGATTACCCGGTTGGGGGACCTCGGATAATTCACCCCTCCACTTT.

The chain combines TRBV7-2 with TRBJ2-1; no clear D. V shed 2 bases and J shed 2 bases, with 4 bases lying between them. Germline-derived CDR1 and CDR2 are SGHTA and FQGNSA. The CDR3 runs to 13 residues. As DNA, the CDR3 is TGTGCCAGCAGCTTATTTACCTACAATGAGCAGTTCTTC. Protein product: CASSLFTYNEQFF.